Listed here are 25 T cell receptor beta chains from one sample, sequenced in a study of OX40 agonist ivuxolimab in advanced cancers. Generated by immunoSEQ multiplex PCR, the TCRdb table keeps only in-frame clones and is missing some. The sample shows 60,000 to 75,000 clones, around 93% of them seen only once. The sequencing here drew on CD4+ or CD8+ T cells sorted from blood, taken in a trial of the OX40 agonist ivuxolimab. These receptor sequences come from an adult with an advanced solid tumor such as melanoma, head and neck, liver or kidney cancer.

The chain couples TRBV5-1 to TRBJ1-1, with D uncertain. CDR1 and CDR2 from the germline V gene are SGHRS and YFSETQ. The ends were cut back, 2 bases at V and 5 bases at J, with 7 bases in the middle. The CDR3 loop spans 12 amino acids. The CDR3: CASSFGDTEAFF. The CDR3, as DNA: TGCGCCAGCAGCTTCGGGGATACTGAAGCTTTCTTT.

V gene TRBV11-2 combines with J gene TRBJ2-5; perhaps TRBD2 as D (6 bases). CDR1 is SGHAT and CDR2 is FQNNGV in the germline V gene. The CDR3 runs 14 residues. The V end was cut by 3 bases, the J end by 4 bases, with 12 bases between. Here the CDR3 reads CASSFGGVGETQYF. For the CDR3, the DNA is TGTGCCAGCAGCTTTGGCGGGGTGGGAGAGACCCAGTACTTC.

The CDR3 sequence: CASSGSGQETQYF. CDR3 DNA sequence: TGTGCCAGCAGCGGAAGCGGGCAAGAGACCCAGTACTTC. This sequence joins TRBV7-9 and TRBJ2-5, with TRBD2 as a possible D gene (6 bases). Germline loops: CDR1 SEHNR, CDR2 FQNEAQ (reference sequence). Trimming took off 5 bases at V and 2 bases at J, with 9 bases between the two ends. The CDR3 covers 13 residues.

The rearrangement uses TRBV11-2 and TRBJ2-7; a weak D match, TRBD2 (6 bases). Per the germline V gene, CDR1 is SGHAT and CDR2 is FQNNGV. Between the trimmed V and J ends, which lost 2 bases and 2 bases, there was a span of 16 bases. The CDR3 has 16 residues. DNA for the CDR3: TGTGCCAGCAGCTTATTGGGGCTAGCGAGCCCCTACGAGCAGTACTTC. Protein product: CASSLLGLASPYEQYF.

In this sample, this clone turned up once. The chain joins TRBV5-4 to TRBJ2-5; 7 nucleotides agree with TRBD1. With 0 bases clipped from V and 7 bases from J, the junction kept 12 bases outside the gene matches. CDR3 length equals 16 residues. Per the germline V gene, CDR1 is SGHNT and CDR2 is YYREEE (reference sequence). CDR3 in amino acids: CASSLAQTGRGGTQYF. The CDR3 DNA follows: TGTGCCAGCAGCTTGGCGCAGACAGGGCGCGGAGGGACCCAGTACTTC.

This CDR3 is CASQETVSYEQYF. CDR3 in DNA: TGTGCCAGCCAAGAGACAGTCTCCTACGAGCAGTACTTC. This sequence joins TRBV19 and TRBJ2-7; tentatively, D is TRBD1 (5 bases). The V and J ends lost 9 bases and 0 bases respectively, with 12 bases between them. Germline V CDR1 and CDR2: LNHDA, SQIVND (reference sequence). This CDR3 is built from 13 residues.

On this clone itself: The germline gene is not matched at one end of the junction; a read error may be the cause. The rearrangement links TRBV7-7 to TRBJ1-6; no clear D gene. The V gene's germline CDR1 is SSHAT and CDR2 FNYEAQ (reference sequence). The CDR3 consists of 17 residues. The CDR3 here is CASSQNDRSSYNSPLHF. The CDR3 bases are TGTGCTAGCAGCCAGAACGACCGGAGCTCCTATAATTCACCCCTCCACTTT.

The gene calls are TRBV18 and TRBJ2-3, with D uncertain. V lost 0 bases, J lost 0 bases, and 13 bases lay in between. The CDR3 has 17 residues. CDR1 is KGHSH, CDR2 LQKENI, per germline. The CDR3 nucleotides are TGTGCCAGCTCACCACCCACAGCCTCCCCAAGCACAGATACGCAGTATTTT. It codes for CASSPPTASPSTDTQYF. Together with reference TRBV18 and TRBJ2-3, the CDR3 gives the full variable domain: NAGVMQNPRHLVRRRGQEARLRCSPMKGHSHVYWYRQLPEEGLKFMVYLQKENIIDESGMPKERFSAEFPKEGPSILRIQQVVRGDSAAYFCASSPPTASPSTDTQYFGPGTRLTVL.

The chain uses TRBV30 and TRBJ2-2; TRBD2 aligns across 15 bases. J gave up 6 bases and V 5 bases, and 4 bases lay outside the gene matches. The CDR3 sequence is 15 residues long. The germline CDR1 and CDR2 sequences are GTSNPN and SVGIG (reference sequence). CDR3 nucleotide sequence: TGTGCCTGGGGACTAGCGGGAGGGAAACCCGGGGAGCTGTTTTTT. Protein: CAWGLAGGKPGELFF.

This clone was seen just once. The junction departs from germline at one end; a sequencing error may be responsible. This sequence joins TRBV30 and TRBJ2-1; 11 nucleotides line up with TRBD2. Germline assignment: CDR1 GTSNPN and CDR2 SVGIG (reference sequence). The CDR3 consists of 11 residues. This CDR3 reads CAGGLAEAPIF. The CDR3 nucleotides are TGTGCCGGGGGACTAGCGGAGGCCCCAATCTTC.

This clone was picked up one time. The rearrangement links TRBV5-5 to TRBJ2-5, with TRBD2 as a possible D gene (6 bases). V was pared by 5 bases and J by 1 base, with 12 bases between. CDR1 and CDR2 (germline): SGHKS, YYEKEE (reference sequence). The length of the CDR3 is 14 residues. The CDR3 nucleotides are TGTGCCAGCAGGGGCGGGACTCGCCAAGAGACCCAGTACTTC. Translation: CASRGGTRQETQYF.

The chain carries TRBV7-5 and TRBJ2-1; the table calls TRBD2, which could not be checked here. TRBV7-5 is deemed a pseudogene. This CDR3 has 19 residues. DNA of the CDR3: TGTGCCACCCAACCCCGCTGGACTAGCGCCGGTGGGTCCTACAATGAGCAGTTCTTC. Protein product: CATQPRWTSAGGSYNEQFF.

The gene calls are TRBV10-3 and TRBJ2-1; 10 bases align to TRBD2. The germline CDR1 and CDR2 sequences are ENHRY and SYGVKD. The CDR3 sequence is 16 residues long. The J segment lost 0 bases and the V segment lost 7 bases, leaving 6 bases of the junction unmatched. The CDR3 DNA is TGTGCCATCACCCCTAGCGGGGGTAACTCCTACAATGAGCAGTTCTTC. Translating gives CAITPSGGNSYNEQFF.

The chain uses TRBV5-1 and TRBJ2-7, with TRBD1 identical over 9 bases. CDR1 and CDR2 from the germline V gene are SGHRS and YFSETQ. The V and J ends lost 0 bases and 2 bases, in that order; junction bases with no gene match: 6. The CDR3 is 16 residues long. Here the CDR3 reads CASSLVGTGPPYEQYF. CDR3 sequence (DNA): TGCGCCAGCAGCTTGGTTGGGACAGGGCCTCCCTACGAGCAGTACTTC.

This clone was detected only once. The V gene is TRBV7-8, the J gene TRBJ2-3; the match to TRBD2 covers 12 bases. The CDR3 runs 17 residues. V lost 2 bases, J lost 4 bases, and 7 bases stayed unmatched. Germline V gene data show CDR1 as SGHVS and CDR2 as FQNEAQ. The chain's CDR3 is CASSLPRLAGVPDTQYF. CDR3 DNA sequence: TGTGCCAGCAGCTTACCAAGACTAGCGGGAGTGCCAGATACGCAGTATTTT.

The chain carries TRBV6-5 and TRBJ1-1, with 7 bases matching TRBD1. The CDR3 spans 15 residues. Losses at the gene ends were 0 bases for V and 5 bases for J; bases not matched to a gene: 6. Germline CDR1 MNHEY, CDR2 SVGAGI. The CDR3 coding sequence is TGTGCCAGCAGTTACTCGAGGGGGCGCAATACTGAAGCTTTCTTT. Amino acids: CASSYSRGRNTEAFF.

The rearrangement uses TRBV15 and TRBJ1-1; 8 nucleotides line up with TRBD1. The CDR3 consists of 15 residues. Germline V gene data show CDR1 as LNHNV and CDR2 as YYDKDF (reference sequence). V was pared by 2 bases and J by 4 bases, with 6 bases of the junction left unmatched. The CDR3 spells CATSRRGTGPTEAFF. CDR3 coding DNA: TGTGCCACCAGCAGACGCGGGACAGGTCCCACTGAAGCTTTCTTT.

The rearrangement uses TRBV5-1 and TRBJ2-1, with 12 nucleotides matching TRBD2. CDR1 is SGHRS, CDR2 YFSETQ, per germline. Germline trimming cut 4 bases from V and 6 bases from J; bases unmatched to any gene: 5. CDR3 length: 15 amino acids. The CDR3 DNA reads as TGCGCCAGCAGCCCGACTAGCGGGAGCACCAATGAGCAGTTCTTC. This encodes CASSPTSGSTNEQFF. Full variable domain (rest looked up from reference TRBV5-1 and TRBJ2-1): KAGVTQTPRYLIKTRGQQVTLSCSPISGHRSVSWYQQTPGQGLQFLFEYFSETQRNKGNFPGRFSGRQFSNSRSEMNVSTLELGDSALYLCASSPTSGSTNEQFFGPGTRLTVL.

The rearrangement links TRBV5-1 to TRBJ2-1; D possibly corresponds to TRBD2 (6 bases). Germline CDR1 SGHRS, CDR2 YFSETQ. This CDR3 region has 15 residues. Trimming removed 0 bases at V and 5 bases at J, with 12 bases between. The CDR3 region has the DNA TGCGCCAGCAGCTTGGTGGCGGGGTTTAACAATGAGCAGTTCTTC. It specifies CASSLVAGFNNEQFF.

The rearrangement uses TRBV5-1 and TRBJ2-5; 7 bases are shared with TRBD1. CDR1 and CDR2 from the germline V gene are SGHRS and YFSETQ. The CDR3 runs to 14 residues. After removal of 4 bases from V and 4 bases from J, the junction contained 7 bases not matched to a gene. The CDR3 DNA follows: TGCGCCAGCAGCACACAGGGGTCCCGAGAGACCCAGTACTTC. This gives the protein CASSTQGSRETQYF.

This rearrangement joins TRBV19 to TRBJ2-5, with 7 bases identical to TRBD2. The CDR3 totals 11 residues. Germline V gene data show CDR1 as LNHDA and CDR2 as SQIVND (reference sequence). V dropped 3 bases and J dropped 13; count of bases not matched to a gene: 5. The DNA of the CDR3 is TGTGCCAGTAGTATGGCGGGGGTTAGGTACTTC. It codes for CASSMAGVRYF.

The rearrangement links TRBV5-1 to TRBJ2-3; 10 bases map to TRBD1. The germline V gene has CDR1 SGHRS and CDR2 YFSETQ. Trimming cost V 5 bases and J 1 base; bases outside gene matches: 4. The CDR3 loop spans 15 amino acids. As DNA, the CDR3 is TGCGCCAGCAGAGGGACAGGGGATCGCACAGATACGCAGTATTTT. Translating it yields CASRGTGDRTDTQYF.

V usage is TRBV6-6 and J usage is TRBJ2-1, with D tentatively TRBD1 or TRBD2 (5 bases each). Germline CDR1 and CDR2: MNHNY and SVGAGI (reference sequence). V was clipped by 11 bases and J by 6 bases, with 14 bases between them. The CDR3 is 12 amino acids. CDR3 DNA sequence: TGTGCCGGCACCGTGGGGGTCAATGAGCAGTTCTTC. This gives the protein CAGTVGVNEQFF.

The chain couples TRBV18 to TRBJ2-7; 10 bases line up with TRBD1. Trimming cost V 1 base and J 9 bases; bases outside gene matches: 18. This CDR3 contains 18 residues. Germline V gene lookup returns CDR1 KGHSH and CDR2 LQKENI. The CDR3: CASSPRDRGASNSSSQYF. The CDR3, as DNA: TGTGCCAGCTCACCACGGGACAGGGGCGCATCAAATTCCTCATCGCAGTACTTC.

V is TRBV30 and J is TRBJ1-5, with TRBD1 as a possible D gene (5 bases). CDR3 length: 15 amino acids. V was clipped by 4 bases and J by 0 bases, with 13 bases between them. CDR1 is GTSNPN and CDR2 is SVGIG in the germline V gene (reference sequence). CDR3 protein: CAWTSGTGSNQPQHF. Written as DNA, the CDR3 is TGTGCCTGGACCTCCGGGACCGGTAGCAATCAGCCCCAGCATTTT.